A single T cell receptor beta chain is shown here with its context. As handled by the study authors: How many nucleated cells were present was estimated from reference gene primer amplification. Method: immunoSEQ multiplex PCR; TCRdb's copy keeps in-frame clones and lacks some. The V and J calls and the clone size are those of that table, but D and trimming were determined from the DNA. The repertoire holds about 120,000 clones, roughly 80% seen once, with 2% to 3% in the top ten. This sample was taken from a study of blood T cell repertoires in COVID-19. The wider study: The United States, Italy and Spain supplied acute and convalescent COVID-19 samples.

The ends were cut back, 5 bases at V and 13 bases at J, with 15 bases in the middle. The germline V gene encodes CDR1 WSHSY and CDR2 SAAADI. The CDR3 loop spans 12 amino acids. The genes are TRBV10-2 and TRBJ2-1; TRBD2 is a possible D gene (5 bases). This receptor was identified in a man aged 45-60 years with acute or convalescent COVID-19. Sequencing was done on a sample of peripheral blood. CDR3 region: CASSPDSPRQFF. The CDR3 nucleotides read TGCGCCAGCAGTCCGGACTCACCGAGACAGTTCTTC.